The clone carrying this TCR beta chain was observed a few times. No antigen is known for it. The data stem from a study of identical twins. Study-level results: Cord blood beta clonotypes present at high abundance carried fewer insertions; no such pattern appeared in memory repertoires. Invariant populations such as MAIT and iNKT cells could partly muddle zero-insertion analyses.

TCRdb reprocessed the 5' RACE reads via MiXCR and lists one record per CDR3 protein. Among 450,000 or so distinct CDR3 sequences listed, roughly 24% were seen once. The same data also contributed to another study, on T cells expressing NK-cell markers. That work states: Of the CD8+ T cells in more than five donors, roughly 1.0-7.5% belonged to dominant NKG2C+ clonotypes. It is unclear if expanded NKG2C-expressing clones target HCMV antigens.

This receptor was identified in a young woman in good health. Sequenced input: CD4+ T cells sorted from blood.

CDR3 loop: CASSEDLRGTQYF. CDR3 nucleotides: TGTGCCAGCAGCGAGGACCTCCGGGGGACCCAGTACTTC. The chain uses TRBV9 and TRBJ2-5; D perhaps matches TRBD2 (5 bases). Germline V gene lookup returns CDR1 SGDLS and CDR2 YYNGEE. V lost 3 bases and J lost 7, with 13 bases in between. CDR3 length: 13 amino acids.